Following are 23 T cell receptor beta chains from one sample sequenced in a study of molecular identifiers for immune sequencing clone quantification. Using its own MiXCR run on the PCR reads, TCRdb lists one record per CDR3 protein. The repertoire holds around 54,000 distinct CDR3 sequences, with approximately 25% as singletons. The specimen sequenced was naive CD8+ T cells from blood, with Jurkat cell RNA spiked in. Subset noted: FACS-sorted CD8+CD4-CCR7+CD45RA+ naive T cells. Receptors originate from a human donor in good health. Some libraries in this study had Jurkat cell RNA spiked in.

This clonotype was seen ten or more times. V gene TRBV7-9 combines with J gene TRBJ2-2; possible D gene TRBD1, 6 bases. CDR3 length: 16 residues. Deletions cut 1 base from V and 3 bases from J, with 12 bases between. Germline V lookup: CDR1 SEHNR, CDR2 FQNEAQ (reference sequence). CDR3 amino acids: CASSLVGQSYTGELFF. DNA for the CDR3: TGTGCCAGCAGCTTAGTAGGACAGTCCTACACCGGGGAGCTGTTTTTT. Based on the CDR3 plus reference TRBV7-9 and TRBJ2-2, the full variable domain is DTGVSQNPRHKITKRGQNVTFRCDPISEHNRLYWYRQTLGQGPEFLTYFQNEAQLEKSRLLSDRFSAERPKGSFSTLEIQRTEQGDSAMYLCASSLVGQSYTGELFFGEGSRLTVL.

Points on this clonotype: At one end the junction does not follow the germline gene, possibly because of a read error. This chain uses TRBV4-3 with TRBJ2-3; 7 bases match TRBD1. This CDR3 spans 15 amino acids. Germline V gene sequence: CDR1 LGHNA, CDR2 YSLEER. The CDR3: CARSQATGDPDTQYF. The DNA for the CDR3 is TGCGCCCGCAGCCAAGCCACAGGGGACCCAGATACGCAGTATTTT.

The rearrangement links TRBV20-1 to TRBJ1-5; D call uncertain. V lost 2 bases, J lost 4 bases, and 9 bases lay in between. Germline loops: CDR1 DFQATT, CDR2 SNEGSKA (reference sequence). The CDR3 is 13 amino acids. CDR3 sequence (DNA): TGCAGTGCTAGATCCCCGGGGAATCAGCCCCAGCATTTT. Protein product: CSARSPGNQPQHF.

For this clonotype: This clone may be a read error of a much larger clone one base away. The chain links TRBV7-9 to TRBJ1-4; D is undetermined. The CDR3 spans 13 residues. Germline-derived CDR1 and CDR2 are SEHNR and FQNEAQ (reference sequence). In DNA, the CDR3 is TGTGCCTGCAGCTCATCCTTGGCAGAAAAACTGTTTTTT. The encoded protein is CACSSSLAEKLFF. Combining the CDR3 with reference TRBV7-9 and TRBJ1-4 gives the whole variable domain DTGVSQNPRHKITKRGQNVTFRCDPISEHNRLYWYRQTLGQGPEFLTYFQNEAQLEKSRLLSDRFSAERPKGSFSTLEIQRTEQGDSAMYLCACSSSLAEKLFFGSGTQLSVL.

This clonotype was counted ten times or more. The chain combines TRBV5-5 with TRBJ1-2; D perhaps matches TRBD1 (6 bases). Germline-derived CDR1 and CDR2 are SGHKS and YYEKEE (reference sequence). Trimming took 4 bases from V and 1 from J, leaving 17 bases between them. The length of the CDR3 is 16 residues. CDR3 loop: CASSPGQSSSNYGYTF. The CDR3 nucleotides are TGTGCCAGCAGCCCAGGACAGTCCAGCAGTAACTATGGCTACACCTTC.

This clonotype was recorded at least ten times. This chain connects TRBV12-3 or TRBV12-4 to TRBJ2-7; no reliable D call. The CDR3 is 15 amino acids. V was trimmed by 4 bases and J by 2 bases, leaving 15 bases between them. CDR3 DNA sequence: TGTGCCAGCAGTTCGGGTAGGATCCTCGCCTACGAGCAGTACTTC. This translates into CASSSGRILAYEQYF.

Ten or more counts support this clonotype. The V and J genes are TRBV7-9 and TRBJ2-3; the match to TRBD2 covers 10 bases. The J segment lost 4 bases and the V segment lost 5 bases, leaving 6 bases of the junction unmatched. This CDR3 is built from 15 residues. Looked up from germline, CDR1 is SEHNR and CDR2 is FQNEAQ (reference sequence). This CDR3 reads CASSPPAGGPDTQYF. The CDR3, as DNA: TGTGCCAGCAGCCCCCCAGCGGGAGGGCCAGATACGCAGTATTTT. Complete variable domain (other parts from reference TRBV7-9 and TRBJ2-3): DTGVSQNPRHKITKRGQNVTFRCDPISEHNRLYWYRQTLGQGPEFLTYFQNEAQLEKSRLLSDRFSAERPKGSFSTLEIQRTEQGDSAMYLCASSPPAGGPDTQYFGPGTRLTVL.

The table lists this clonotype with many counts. CDR3 nucleotides: TGTGCCAGCAGCCCTACTCAGGCAGGAGCTAACTATGGCTACACCTTC. Protein: CASSPTQAGANYGYTF. The chain has TRBV7-8 and TRBJ1-2; D gene uncertain. The V gene lost 5 bases and the J gene lost 0 bases, with 16 bases spanning the gap. Germline V gene lookup returns CDR1 SGHVS and CDR2 FQNEAQ. The CDR3 consists of 16 residues.

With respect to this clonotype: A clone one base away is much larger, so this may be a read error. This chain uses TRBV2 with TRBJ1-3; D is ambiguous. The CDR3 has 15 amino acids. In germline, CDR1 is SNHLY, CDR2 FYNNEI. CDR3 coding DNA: TGTGCCAGCAGTGAAGAGGGTTCCTCTGGAAACGCCATATATTTT. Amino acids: CASSEEGSSGNAIYF.

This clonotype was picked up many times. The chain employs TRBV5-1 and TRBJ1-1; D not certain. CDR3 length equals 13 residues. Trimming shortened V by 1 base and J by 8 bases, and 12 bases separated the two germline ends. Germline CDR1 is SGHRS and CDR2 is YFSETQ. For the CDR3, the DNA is TGCGCCAGCAGCTTGTCGGATGGACGAGAAGCTTTCTTT. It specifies CASSLSDGREAFF.

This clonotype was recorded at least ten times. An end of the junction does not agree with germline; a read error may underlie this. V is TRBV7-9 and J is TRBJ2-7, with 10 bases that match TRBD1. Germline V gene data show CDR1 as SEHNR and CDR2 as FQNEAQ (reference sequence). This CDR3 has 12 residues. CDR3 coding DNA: TGTGCCAGCAGCTTAGAGCCGGGACAGGGGTTCTTC. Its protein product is CASSLEPGQGFF.

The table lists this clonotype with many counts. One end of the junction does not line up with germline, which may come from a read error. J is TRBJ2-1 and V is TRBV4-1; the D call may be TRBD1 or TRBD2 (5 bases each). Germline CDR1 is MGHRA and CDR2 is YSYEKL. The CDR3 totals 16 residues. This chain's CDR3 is CANSQERRGIYNEQFF. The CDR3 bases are TGCGCCAACAGCCAAGAGCGTCGGGGCATCTACAATGAGCAGTTCTTC.

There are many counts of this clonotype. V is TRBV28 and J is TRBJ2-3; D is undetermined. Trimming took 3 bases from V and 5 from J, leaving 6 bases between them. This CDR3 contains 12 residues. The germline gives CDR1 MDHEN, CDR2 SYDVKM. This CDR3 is CASSFPVDTQYF. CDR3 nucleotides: TGTGCCAGCAGTTTCCCCGTAGATACGCAGTATTTT. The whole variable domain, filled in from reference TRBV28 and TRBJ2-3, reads DVKVTQSSRYLVKRTGEKVFLECVQDMDHENMFWYRQDPGLGLRLIYFSYDVKMKEKGDIPEGYSVSREKKERFSLILESASTNQTSMYLCASSFPVDTQYFGPGTRLTVL.

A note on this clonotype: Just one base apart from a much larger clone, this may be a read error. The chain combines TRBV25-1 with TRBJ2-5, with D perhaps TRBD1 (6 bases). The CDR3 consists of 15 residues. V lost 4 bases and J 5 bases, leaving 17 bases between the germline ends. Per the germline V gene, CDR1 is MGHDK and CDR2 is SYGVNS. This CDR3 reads CASSGLLDRIETQYF. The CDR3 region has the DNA TGTGCCAGCAGTGGACTCCTCGACAGGATTGAGACCCAGTACTTC.

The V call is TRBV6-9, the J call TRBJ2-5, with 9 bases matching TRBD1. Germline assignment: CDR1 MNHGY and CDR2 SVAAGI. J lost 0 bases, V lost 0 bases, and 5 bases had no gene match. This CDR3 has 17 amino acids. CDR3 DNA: TGTGCCAGCAGTTATTCGCCGACAGGGGGTTACCAAGAGACCCAGTACTTC. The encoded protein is CASSYSPTGGYQETQYF.

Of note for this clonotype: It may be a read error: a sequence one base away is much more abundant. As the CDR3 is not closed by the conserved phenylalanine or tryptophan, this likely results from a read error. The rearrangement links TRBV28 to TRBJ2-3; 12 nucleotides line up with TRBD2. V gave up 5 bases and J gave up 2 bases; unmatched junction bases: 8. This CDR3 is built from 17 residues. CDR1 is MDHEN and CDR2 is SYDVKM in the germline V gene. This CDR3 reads CASSPVGLAGSTDTQYY. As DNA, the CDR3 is TGTGCCAGCAGTCCTGTAGGACTAGCGGGATCCACAGATACGCAGTATTAT.

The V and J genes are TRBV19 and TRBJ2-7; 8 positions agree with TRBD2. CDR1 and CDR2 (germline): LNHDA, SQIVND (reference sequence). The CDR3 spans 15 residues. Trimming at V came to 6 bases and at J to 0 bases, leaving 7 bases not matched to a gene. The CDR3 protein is CASRPGLGYSYEQYF. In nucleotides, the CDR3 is TGTGCCAGTAGGCCGGGACTAGGGTACTCCTACGAGCAGTACTTC.

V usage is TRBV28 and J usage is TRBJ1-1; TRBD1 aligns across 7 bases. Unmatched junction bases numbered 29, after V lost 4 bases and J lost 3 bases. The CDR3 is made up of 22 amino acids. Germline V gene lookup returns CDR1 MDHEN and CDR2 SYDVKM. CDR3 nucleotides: TGTGCCAGCAGTTCCGACGTACCTGGACAGGTCCTACTAAACTCTATGTACACTGAAGCTTTCTTT. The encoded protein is CASSSDVPGQVLLNSMYTEAFF.

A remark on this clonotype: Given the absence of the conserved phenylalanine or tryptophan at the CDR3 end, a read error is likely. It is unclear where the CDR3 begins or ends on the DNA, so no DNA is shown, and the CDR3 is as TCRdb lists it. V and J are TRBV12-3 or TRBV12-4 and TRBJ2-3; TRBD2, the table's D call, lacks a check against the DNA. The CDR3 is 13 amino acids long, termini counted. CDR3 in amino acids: CASSGGVLKTQDL.

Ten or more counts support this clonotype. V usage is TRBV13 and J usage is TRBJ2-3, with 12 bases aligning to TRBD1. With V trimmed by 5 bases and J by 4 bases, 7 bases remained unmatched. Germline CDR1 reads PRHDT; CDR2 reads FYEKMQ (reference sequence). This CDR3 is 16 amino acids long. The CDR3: CASSTRDRGPPDTQYF. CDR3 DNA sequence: TGTGCCAGCAGCACGAGGGACAGGGGGCCCCCAGATACGCAGTATTTT.

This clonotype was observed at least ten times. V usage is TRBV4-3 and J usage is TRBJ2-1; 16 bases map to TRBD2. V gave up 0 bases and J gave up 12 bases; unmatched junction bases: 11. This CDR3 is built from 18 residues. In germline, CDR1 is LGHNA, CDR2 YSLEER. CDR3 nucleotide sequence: TGCGCCAGCAGCCAAGATCATCTTGGGACTAGCGGGGGGGCCGGGCAGTTCTTC. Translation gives CASSQDHLGTSGGAGQFF.

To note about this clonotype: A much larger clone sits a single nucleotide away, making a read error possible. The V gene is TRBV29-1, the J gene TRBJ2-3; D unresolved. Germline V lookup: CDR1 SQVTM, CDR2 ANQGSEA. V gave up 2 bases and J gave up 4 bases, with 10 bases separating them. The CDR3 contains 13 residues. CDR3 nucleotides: TGCAGCGTTGAACTGAGACCAGCAGATACGCAGTATTTT. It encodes CSVELRPADTQYF.

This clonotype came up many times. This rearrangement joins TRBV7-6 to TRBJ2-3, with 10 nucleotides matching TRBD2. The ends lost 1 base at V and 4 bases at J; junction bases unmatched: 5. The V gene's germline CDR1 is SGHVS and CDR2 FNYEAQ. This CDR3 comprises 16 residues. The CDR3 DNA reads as TGTGCCAGCAGCTTAGGAGCGGGAGGGCCCGCAGATACGCAGTATTTT. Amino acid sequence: CASSLGAGGPADTQYF.